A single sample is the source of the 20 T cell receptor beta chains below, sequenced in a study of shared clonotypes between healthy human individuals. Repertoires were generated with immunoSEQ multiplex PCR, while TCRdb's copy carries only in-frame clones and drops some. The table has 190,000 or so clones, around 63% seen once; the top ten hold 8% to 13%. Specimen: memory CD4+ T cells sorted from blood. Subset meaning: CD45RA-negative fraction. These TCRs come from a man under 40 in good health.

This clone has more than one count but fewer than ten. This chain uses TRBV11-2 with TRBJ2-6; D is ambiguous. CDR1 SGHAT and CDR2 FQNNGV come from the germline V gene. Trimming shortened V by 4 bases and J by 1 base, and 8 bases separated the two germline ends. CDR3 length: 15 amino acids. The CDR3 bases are TGTGCCAGCAGCTATGAGAGGTCTGGGGCCAACGTCCTGACTTTC. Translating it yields CASSYERSGANVLTF.

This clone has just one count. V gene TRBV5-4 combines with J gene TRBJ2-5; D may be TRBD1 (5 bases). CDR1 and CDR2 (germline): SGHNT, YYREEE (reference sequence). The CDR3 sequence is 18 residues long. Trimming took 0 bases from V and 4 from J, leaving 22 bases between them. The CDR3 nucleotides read TGTGCCAGCAGCTTGGGGCAGGGTCGGGCGCGGATCCCAGAGACCCAGTACTTC. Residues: CASSLGQGRARIPETQYF.

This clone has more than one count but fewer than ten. CDR3 coding DNA: TGTGCCAGCAGTGCGGGACGCCAGGGCTCCTACGAGCAGTACTTC. Residues: CASSAGRQGSYEQYF. The genes are TRBV6-6 and TRBJ2-7, with D possibly being TRBD2 (6 bases). The ends were cut back, 5 bases at V and 0 bases at J, with 14 bases in the middle. Germline V gene sequence: CDR1 MNHNY, CDR2 SVGAGI (reference sequence). The CDR3 spans 15 residues.

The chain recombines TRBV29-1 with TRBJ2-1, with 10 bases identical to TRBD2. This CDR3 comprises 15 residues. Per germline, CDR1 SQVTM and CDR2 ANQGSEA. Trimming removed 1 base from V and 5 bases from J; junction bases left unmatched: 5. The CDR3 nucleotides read TGCAGCGTTGAAGCACTAGCGGGATTTGACAATGAGCAGTTCTTC. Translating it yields CSVEALAGFDNEQFF.

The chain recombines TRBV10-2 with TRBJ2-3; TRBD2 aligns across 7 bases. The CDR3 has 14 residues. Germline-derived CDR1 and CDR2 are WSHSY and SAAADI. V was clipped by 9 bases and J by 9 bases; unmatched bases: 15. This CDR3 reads CASRPPGGSITQYF. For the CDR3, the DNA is TGCGCCAGTCGACCCCCTGGCGGGAGCATAACGCAGTATTTT.

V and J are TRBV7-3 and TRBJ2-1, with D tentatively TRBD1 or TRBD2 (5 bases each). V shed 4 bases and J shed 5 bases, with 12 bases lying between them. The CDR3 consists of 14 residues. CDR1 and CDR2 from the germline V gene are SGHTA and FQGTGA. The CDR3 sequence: CASSYRLGDNEQFF. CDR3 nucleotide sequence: TGTGCCAGCAGCTACAGGTTGGGAGACAATGAGCAGTTCTTC.

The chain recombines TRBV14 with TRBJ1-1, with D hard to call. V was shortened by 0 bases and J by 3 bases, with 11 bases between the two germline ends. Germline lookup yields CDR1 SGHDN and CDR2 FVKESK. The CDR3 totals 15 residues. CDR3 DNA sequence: TGTGCCAGCAGCCAAGATCGGCATGCGGACACTGAAGCTTTCTTT. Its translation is CASSQDRHADTEAFF.

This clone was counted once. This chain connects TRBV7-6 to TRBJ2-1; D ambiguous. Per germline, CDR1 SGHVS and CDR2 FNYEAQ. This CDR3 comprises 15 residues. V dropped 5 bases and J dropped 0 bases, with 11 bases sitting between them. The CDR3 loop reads CASSPERLSYNEQFF. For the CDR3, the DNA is TGTGCCAGCAGCCCCGAGCGACTCTCCTACAATGAGCAGTTCTTC.

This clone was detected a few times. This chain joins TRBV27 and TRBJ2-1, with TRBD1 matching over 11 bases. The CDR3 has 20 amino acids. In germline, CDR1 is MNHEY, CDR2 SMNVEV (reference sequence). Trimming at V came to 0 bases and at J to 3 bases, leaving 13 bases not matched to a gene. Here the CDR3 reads CASSLSPGQGGAGGYNEQFF. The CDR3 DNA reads TGTGCCAGCAGTTTATCCCCGGGACAGGGGGGAGCGGGAGGCTACAATGAGCAGTTCTTC.

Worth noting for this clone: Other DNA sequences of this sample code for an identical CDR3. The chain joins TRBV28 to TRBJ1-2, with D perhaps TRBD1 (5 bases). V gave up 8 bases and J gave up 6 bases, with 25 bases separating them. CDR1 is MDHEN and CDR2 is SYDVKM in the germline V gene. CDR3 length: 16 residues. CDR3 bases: TGTGCCAGCGATCCTGCCGGGTCGGGGAAGGGGCATGGCTACACCTTC. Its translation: CASDPAGSGKGHGYTF.

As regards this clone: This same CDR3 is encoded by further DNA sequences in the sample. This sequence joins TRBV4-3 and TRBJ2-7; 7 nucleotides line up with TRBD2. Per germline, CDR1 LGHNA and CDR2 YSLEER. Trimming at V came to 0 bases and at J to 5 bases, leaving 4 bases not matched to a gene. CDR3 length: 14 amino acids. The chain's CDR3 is CASSQDPTSDEQYF. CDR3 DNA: TGCGCCAGCAGCCAAGACCCAACTAGCGACGAGCAGTACTTC.

CDR3 amino acids: CASSPTLAGEYNEQFF. Here the CDR3 DNA reads TGCGCCAGCAGCCCCACCCTAGCGGGAGAGTATAATGAGCAGTTCTTC. The chain employs TRBV4-3 and TRBJ2-1; TRBD2 agrees at 10 bases. The CDR3 is 16 amino acids. J lost 7 bases, V lost 4 bases, and 10 bases had no gene match. Germline V gene sequence: CDR1 LGHNA, CDR2 YSLEER.

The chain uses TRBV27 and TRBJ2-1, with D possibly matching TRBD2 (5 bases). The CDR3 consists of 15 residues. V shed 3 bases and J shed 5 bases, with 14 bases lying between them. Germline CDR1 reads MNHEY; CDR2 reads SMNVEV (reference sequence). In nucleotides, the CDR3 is TGTGCCAGCAGTTTTTCAGGAGGCCAGAACAATGAGCAGTTCTTC. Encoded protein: CASSFSGGQNNEQFF.

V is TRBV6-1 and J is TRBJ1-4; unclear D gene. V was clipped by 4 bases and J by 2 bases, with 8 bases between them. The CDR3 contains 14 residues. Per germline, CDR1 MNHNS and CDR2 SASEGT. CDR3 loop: CASSGFGTNEKLFF. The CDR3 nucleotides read TGTGCCAGCAGTGGATTTGGTACTAATGAAAAACTGTTTTTT.

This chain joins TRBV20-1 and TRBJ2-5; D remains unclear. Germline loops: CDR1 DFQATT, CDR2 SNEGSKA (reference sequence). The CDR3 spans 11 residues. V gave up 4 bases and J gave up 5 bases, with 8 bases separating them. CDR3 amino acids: CSATLSETQYF. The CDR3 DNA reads TGCAGTGCTACCCTTTCGGAGACCCAGTACTTC.

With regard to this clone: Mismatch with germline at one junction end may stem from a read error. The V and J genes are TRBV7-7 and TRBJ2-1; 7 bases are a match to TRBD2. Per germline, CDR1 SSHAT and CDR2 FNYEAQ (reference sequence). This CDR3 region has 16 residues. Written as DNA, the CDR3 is TGTGCTAGCAGCTTAGGCGGGAGTGTTTCCTACAATGAGCAGTTCTTC. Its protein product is CASSLGGSVSYNEQFF.

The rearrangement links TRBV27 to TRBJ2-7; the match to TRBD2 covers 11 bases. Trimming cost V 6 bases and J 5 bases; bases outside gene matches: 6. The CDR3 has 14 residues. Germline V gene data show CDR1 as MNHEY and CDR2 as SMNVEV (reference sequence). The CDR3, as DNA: TGTGCCAGCAGGATAGCGGGAGGGAGCCACGAGCAGTACTTC. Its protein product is CASRIAGGSHEQYF.

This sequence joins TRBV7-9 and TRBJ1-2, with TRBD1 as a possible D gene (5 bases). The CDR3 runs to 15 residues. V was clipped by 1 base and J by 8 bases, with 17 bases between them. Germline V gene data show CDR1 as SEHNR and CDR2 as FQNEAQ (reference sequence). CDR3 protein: CASSLVGARAGGYTF. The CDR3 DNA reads TGTGCCAGCAGCTTAGTGGGTGCCAGGGCAGGCGGCTACACCTTC. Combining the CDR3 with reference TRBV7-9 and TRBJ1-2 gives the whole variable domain DTGVSQNPRHKITKRGQNVTFRCDPISEHNRLYWYRQTLGQGPEFLTYFQNEAQLEKSRLLSDRFSAERPKGSFSTLEIQRTEQGDSAMYLCASSLVGARAGGYTFGSGTRLTVV.

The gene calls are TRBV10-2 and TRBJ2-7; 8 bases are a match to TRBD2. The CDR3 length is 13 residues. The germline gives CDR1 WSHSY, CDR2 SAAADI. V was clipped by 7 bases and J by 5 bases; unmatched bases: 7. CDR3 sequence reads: CASTPAGADEQYF. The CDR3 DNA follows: TGCGCCAGCACCCCAGCGGGAGCAGACGAGCAGTACTTC.

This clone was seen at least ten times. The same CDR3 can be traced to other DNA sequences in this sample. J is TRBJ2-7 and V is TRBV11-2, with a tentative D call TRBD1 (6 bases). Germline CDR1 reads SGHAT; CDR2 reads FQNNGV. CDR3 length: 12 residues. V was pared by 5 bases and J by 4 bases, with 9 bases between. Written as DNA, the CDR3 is TGTGCCAGCAGCCCCCAGGGGTACGAGCAGTACTTC. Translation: CASSPQGYEQYF.